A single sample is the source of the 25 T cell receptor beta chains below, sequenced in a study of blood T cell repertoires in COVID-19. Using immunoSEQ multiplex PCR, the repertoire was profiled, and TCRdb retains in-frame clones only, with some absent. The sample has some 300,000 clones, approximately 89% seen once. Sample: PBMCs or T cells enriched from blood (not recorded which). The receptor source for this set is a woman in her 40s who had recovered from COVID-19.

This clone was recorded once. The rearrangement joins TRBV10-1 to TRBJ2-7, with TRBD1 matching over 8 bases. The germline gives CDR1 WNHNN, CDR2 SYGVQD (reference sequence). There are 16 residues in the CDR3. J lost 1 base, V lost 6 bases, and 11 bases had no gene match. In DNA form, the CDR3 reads TGCGCCAGCAGAATAACGCGGACAGGGTTTTCCTACGAGCAGTACTTC. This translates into CASRITRTGFSYEQYF.

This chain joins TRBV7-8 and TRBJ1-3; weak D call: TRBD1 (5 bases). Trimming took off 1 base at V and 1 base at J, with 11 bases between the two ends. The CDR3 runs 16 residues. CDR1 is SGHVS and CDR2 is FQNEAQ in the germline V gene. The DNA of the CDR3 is TGTGCCAGCAGCTTAGGGGGCGGGAATTCTGGAAACACCATATATTTT. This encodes CASSLGGGNSGNTIYF.

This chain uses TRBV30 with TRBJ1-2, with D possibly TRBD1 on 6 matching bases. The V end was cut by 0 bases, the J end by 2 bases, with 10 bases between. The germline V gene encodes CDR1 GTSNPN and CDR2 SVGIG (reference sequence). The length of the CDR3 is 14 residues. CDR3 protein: CAWSVRGGNYGYTF. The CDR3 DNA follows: TGTGCCTGGAGTGTAAGGGGGGGGAACTATGGCTACACCTTC.

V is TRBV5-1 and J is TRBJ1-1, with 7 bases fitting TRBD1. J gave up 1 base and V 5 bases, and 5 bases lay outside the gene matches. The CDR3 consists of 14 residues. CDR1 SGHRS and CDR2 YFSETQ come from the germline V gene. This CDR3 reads CASRMTGSNTEAFF. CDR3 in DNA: TGCGCCAGCAGGATGACAGGGTCGAACACTGAAGCTTTCTTT.

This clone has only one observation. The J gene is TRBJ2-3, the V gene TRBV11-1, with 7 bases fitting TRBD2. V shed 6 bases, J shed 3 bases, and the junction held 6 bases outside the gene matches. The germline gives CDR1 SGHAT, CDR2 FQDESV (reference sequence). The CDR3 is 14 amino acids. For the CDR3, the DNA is TGTGCCAGCAGTCGAGCGGGGAAGACAGATACGCAGTATTTT. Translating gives CASSRAGKTDTQYF.

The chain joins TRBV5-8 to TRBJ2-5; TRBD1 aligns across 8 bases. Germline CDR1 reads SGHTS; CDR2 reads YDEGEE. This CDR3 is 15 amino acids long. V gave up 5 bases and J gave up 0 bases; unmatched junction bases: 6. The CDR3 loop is CASRKGQVDQETQYF. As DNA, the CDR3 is TGTGCCAGCAGGAAGGGACAGGTGGACCAAGAGACCCAGTACTTC.

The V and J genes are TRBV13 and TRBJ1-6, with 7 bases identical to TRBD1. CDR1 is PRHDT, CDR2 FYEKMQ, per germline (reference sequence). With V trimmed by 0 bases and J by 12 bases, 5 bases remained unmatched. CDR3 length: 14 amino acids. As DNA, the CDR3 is TGTGCCAGCAGCTTAGGGACAGGGAGGCTACCCCTCCACTTT. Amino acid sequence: CASSLGTGRLPLHF.

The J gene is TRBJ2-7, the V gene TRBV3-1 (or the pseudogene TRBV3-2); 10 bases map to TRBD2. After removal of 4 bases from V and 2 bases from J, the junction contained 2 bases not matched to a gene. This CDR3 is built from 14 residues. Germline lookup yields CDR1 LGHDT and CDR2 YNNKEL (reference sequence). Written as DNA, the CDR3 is TGTGCCAGCAGCCGGAGCGGGGGGGCCTACGAGCAGTACTTC. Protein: CASSRSGGAYEQYF.

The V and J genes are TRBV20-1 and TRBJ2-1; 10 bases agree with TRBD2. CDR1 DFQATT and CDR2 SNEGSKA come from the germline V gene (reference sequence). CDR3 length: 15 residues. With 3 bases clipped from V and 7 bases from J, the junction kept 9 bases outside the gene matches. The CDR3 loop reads CSASFPTSGYNEQFF. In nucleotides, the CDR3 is TGCAGTGCTAGTTTTCCGACTAGCGGGTATAATGAGCAGTTCTTC.

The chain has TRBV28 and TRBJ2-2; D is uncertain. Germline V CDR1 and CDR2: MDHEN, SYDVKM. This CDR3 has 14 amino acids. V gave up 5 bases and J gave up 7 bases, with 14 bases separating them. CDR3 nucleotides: TGTGCCAGCAGTCCAGACAAGATGGGCGGGGAGCTGTTTTTT. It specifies CASSPDKMGGELFF.

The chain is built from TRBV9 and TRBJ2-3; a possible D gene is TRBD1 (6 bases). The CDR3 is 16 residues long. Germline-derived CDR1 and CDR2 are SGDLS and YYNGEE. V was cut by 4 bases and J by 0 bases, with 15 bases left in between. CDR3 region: CASSYYRDTSTDTQYF. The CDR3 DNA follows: TGTGCCAGCAGCTACTACCGGGACACAAGCACAGATACGCAGTATTTT.

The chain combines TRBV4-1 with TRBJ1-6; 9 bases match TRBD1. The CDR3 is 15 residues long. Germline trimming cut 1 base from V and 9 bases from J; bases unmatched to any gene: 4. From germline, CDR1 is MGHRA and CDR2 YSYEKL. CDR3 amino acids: CASSQADRGGSPLHF. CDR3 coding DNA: TGCGCCAGCAGCCAAGCCGACAGGGGGGGTTCACCCCTCCACTTT.

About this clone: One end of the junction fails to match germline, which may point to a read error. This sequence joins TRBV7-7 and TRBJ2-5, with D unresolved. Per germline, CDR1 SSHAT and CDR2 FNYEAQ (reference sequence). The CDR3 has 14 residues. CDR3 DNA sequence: TGTGCTAGCAGCTTAAACAGACGCGTAGAGACCCAGTACTTC. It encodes CASSLNRRVETQYF.

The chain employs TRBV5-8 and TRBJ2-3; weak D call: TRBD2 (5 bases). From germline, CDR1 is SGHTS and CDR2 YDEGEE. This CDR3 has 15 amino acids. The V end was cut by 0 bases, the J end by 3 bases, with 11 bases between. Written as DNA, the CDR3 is TGTGCCAGCAGCTTGGCCGGGGTCGGGACAGATACGCAGTATTTT. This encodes CASSLAGVGTDTQYF.

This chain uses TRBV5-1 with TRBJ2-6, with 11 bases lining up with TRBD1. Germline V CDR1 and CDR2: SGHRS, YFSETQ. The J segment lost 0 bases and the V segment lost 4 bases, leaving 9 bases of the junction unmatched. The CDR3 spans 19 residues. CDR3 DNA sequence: TGCGCCAGCAGCATCCTAGCTGGGACAGGGGGCTCTGGGGCCAACGTCCTGACTTTC. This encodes CASSILAGTGGSGANVLTF. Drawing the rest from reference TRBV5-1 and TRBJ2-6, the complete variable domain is KAGVTQTPRYLIKTRGQQVTLSCSPISGHRSVSWYQQTPGQGLQFLFEYFSETQRNKGNFPGRFSGRQFSNSRSEMNVSTLELGDSALYLCASSILAGTGGSGANVLTFGAGSRLTVL.

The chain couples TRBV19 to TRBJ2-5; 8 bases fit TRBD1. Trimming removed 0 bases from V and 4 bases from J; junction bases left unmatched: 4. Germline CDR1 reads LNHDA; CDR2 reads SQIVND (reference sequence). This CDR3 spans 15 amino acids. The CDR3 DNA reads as TGTGCCAGTAGTATAGATCAGGGGGCGCGAGAGACCCAGTACTTC. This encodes CASSIDQGARETQYF.

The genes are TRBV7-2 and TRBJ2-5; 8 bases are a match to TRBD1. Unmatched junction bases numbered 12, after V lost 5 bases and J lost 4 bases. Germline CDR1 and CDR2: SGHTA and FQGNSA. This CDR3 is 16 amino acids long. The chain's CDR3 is CASSPSPDRAGETQYF. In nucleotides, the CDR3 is TGTGCCAGCAGCCCGTCCCCGGACAGGGCGGGAGAGACCCAGTACTTC.

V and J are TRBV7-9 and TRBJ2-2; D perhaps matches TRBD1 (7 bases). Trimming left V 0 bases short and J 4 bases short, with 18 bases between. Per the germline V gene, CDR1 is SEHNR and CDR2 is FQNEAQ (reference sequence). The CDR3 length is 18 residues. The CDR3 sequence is CASSLAGGGGLGTGELFF. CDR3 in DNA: TGTGCCAGCAGCTTAGCTGGTGGAGGGGGCCTCGGCACCGGGGAGCTGTTTTTT.

CDR3 DNA: TGTGCCAGCGCGGGCGGTCGCCTCGGCGAAAACACCATATATTTT. It translates to CASAGGRLGENTIYF. The V call is TRBV2, the J call TRBJ1-3, with D unresolved. Per the germline V gene, CDR1 is SNHLY and CDR2 is FYNNEI. CDR3 size: 15 residues. V lost 8 bases to trimming and J lost 6 bases, with 20 bases between them.

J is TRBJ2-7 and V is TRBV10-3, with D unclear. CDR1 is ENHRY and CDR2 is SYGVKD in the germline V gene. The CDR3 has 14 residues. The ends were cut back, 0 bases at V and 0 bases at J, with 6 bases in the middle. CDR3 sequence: CAISESASSYEQYF. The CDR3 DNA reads TGTGCCATCAGTGAGTCAGCGTCCTCCTACGAGCAGTACTTC.

The CDR3 loop is CASSIRRGGTDTQYF. CDR3 nucleotide sequence: TGTGCCAGTAGTATAAGGAGGGGCGGGACAGATACGCAGTATTTT. The rearrangement joins TRBV19 to TRBJ2-3, with D tentatively TRBD2 (6 bases). The V end lost 2 bases, the J end lost 3 bases, and 12 bases lay between the germline ends. Germline assignment: CDR1 LNHDA and CDR2 SQIVND (reference sequence). The CDR3 extends over 15 amino acids.

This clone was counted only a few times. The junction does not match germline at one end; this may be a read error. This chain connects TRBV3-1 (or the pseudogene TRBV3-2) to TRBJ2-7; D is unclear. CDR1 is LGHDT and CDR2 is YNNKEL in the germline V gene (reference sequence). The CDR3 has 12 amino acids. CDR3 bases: TGTGCCAGCAGCCAAGTCTCCCACGAGCAGTACTTC. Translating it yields CASSQVSHEQYF.

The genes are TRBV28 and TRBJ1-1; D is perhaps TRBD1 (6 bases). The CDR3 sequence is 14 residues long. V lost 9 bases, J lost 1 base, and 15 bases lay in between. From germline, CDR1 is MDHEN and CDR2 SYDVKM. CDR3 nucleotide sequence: TGTGCCAGTAACAGGGACCAGGCGAACACTGAAGCTTTCTTT. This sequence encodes CASNRDQANTEAFF.

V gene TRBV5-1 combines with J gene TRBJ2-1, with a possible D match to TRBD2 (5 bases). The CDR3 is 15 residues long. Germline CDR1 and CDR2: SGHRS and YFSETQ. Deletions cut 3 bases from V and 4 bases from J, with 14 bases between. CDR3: CASSSTVQRYNEQFF. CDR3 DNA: TGCGCCAGCAGCTCGACGGTCCAGCGGTACAATGAGCAGTTCTTC.

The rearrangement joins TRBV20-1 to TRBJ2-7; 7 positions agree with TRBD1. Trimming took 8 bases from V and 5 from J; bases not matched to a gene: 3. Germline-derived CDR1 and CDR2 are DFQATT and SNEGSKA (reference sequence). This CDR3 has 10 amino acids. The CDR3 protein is CSPQGNEQYF. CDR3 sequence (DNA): TGCAGTCCACAGGGGAACGAGCAGTACTTC.